There are a few counts of the clone carrying this T cell receptor (beta chain). This CDR3 is built from 11 residues. V gave up 11 bases and J gave up 6 bases, with 11 bases separating them. Germline CDR1 and CDR2: SEHNR and FQNEAQ (reference sequence). The sample belongs to a study of blood T cells in healthy people across ages. With a J-beta primer mix and a sample-barcoded 5' primer, a second PCR ran roughly 6 to 11 cycles. TCRdb fed the 5' RACE reads into MiXCR, producing one record per CDR3 protein. The sample comprises roughly 800,000 distinct CDR3 sequences, 58% of which are singletons, and roughly 22% rests with the top ten.

The TCR originated in a man aged 25-45 years in good health. The J gene is TRBJ2-1, the V gene TRBV7-9, with D unclear. The material sequenced was blood. CDR3 DNA: TGTGCCCCCTCGGTGGGCAATGAGCAGTTCTTC. Protein: CAPSVGNEQFF.